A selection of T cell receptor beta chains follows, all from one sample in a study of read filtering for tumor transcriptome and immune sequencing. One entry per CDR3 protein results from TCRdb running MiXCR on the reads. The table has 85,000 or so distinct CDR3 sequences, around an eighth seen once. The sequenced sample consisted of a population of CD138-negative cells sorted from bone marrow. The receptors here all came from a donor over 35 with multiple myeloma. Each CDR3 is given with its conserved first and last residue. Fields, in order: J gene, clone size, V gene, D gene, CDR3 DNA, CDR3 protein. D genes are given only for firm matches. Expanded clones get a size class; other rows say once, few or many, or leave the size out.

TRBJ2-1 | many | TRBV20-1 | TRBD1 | TGCAGTGCGGTCACCGGACAGGGCTTAGATGAGCAGTTCTTC | CSAVTGQGLDEQFF
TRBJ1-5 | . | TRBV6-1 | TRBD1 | TGTGCCAGCAGGAGGACAGGCGTTATAGCAAATCAGCCCCAGCATTTT | CASRRTGVIANQPQHF
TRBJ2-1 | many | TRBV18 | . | TGTGCCAGCTCAGGCCCCCCGCGGTTGGACAATGAGCAGTTCTTC | CASSGPPRLDNEQFF
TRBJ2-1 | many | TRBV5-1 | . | TGCGCCAGCAGCGGGCTGGGAGTAGCCTACAATGAGCAGTTCTTC | CASSGLGVAYNEQFF
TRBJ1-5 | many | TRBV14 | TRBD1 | TGTGCCAGCAGCCAAGGGACAGGGAGGTTTCAGCCCCAGCATTTT | CASSQGTGRFQPQHF
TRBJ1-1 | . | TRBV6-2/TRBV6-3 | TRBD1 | TGTGCCAGCAGTCGACCGGGACAGGGAAGCACTGAAGCTTTCTTT | CASSRPGQGSTEAFF
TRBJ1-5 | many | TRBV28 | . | TGTGCCAGCAGTACATCCAATCAGCCCCAGCATTTT | CASSTSNQPQHF
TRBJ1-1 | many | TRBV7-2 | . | TGTGCCAGCAGCTCCGGGATGCGGACTGAAGCTTTCTTT | CASSSGMRTEAFF
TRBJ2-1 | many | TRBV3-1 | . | TGTGCCAGCTGCGCAGAGGGTACCTACAATGAGCAGTTCTTC | CASCAEGTYNEQFF
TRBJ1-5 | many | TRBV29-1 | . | TGCAGCGTCACAGCCGGTGGAACCAATCAGCCCCAGCATTTT | CSVTAGGTNQPQHF
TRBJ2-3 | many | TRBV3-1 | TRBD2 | TGTGCCAGCAGCCCAGGACTAGGCCGAAGCACAGATACGCAGTATTTT | CASSPGLGRSTDTQYF
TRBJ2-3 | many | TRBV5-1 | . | TGCGCCAGCAGCTTGGATCCAGGGGCAGGAGATACGCAGTATTTT | CASSLDPGAGDTQYF
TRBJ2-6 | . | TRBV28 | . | TGTGCCAGCAGTTTCGCAGGGGCGGACTCTGGGGCCAACGTCCTGACTTTC | CASSFAGADSGANVLTF
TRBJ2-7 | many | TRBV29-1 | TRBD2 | TGCAGCGTTGAATTTGCTAGCGGGGGCTACGAGCAGTACTTC | CSVEFASGGYEQYF
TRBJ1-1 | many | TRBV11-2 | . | TGTGCCAGCAGCCCCGGCATGGGATTAGGGAACACTGAAGCTTTCTTT | CASSPGMGLGNTEAFF
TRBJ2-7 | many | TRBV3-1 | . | TGTGCCAGCAGCCAAGATAAGCGGGAGCAGTACTTC | CASSQDKREQYF
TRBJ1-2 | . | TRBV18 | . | . | CASSPNQGGNYGCTF
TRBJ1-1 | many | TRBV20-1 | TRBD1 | TGCAGTGCTAGTCGACAGGGAAACACTGAAGCTTTCTTT | CSASRQGNTEAFF
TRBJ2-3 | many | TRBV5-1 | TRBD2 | TGCGCCAGCAGCTTTGGGAGGGGTCTCGAATTGCCCACAGATACGCAGTATTTT | CASSFGRGLELPTDTQYF
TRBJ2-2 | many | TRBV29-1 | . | TGCAGCTACTCACCGGGGCTTGGCGCCGGGGAGCTGTTTTTT | CSYSPGLGAGELFF
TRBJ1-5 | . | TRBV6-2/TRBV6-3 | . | TGTGCCAGCGGCTACTCGTCTAGACAGCCCCAGCATTTT | CASGYSSRQPQHF
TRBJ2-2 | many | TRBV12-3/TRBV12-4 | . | TGTGCCAGCAGTTTCGCGGGAAGGAAGGGGGAGCTGTTTTTT | CASSFAGRKGELFF
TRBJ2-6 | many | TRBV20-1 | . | TGCAGTGCTTCCCTCAGGGGGGTCTCTGGGGCCAACGTCCTGACTTTC | CSASLRGVSGANVLTF
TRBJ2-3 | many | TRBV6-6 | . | TGTGCCAGCAGTACCCGGGGCACAGATACGCAGTATTTT | CASSTRGTDTQYF
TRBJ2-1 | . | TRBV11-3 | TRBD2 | TGTGCCAGCAGCTTAGACGTAGGCAGCGGGGAGTACAATGAGCAGTTCTTC | CASSLDVGSGEYNEQFF
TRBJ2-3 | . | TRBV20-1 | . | TGCAGTGGGCAGTGGAGAGGAGATACGCAGTATTTT | CSGQWRGDTQYF
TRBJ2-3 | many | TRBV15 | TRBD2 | TGTGCCACCAGCAGAGATGAGGCTAGCGGGGACACAGATACGCAGTATTTT | CATSRDEASGDTDTQYF
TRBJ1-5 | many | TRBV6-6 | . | TGTGCCAGCAGCCCCGGGGGGGGGCCGGCAACTTATAGGCAGCCCCAGCATTTT | CASSPGGGPATYRQPQHF
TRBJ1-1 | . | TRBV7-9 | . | TGTGCCAGCAGCTCGAATGAGGGGGGTGAAGCTTTCTTT | CASSSNEGGEAFF
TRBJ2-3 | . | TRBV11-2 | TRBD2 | TGTGCCAGCAGCTTAGTTAGCGGGGGCTCAGATACGCAGTATTTT | CASSLVSGGSDTQYF
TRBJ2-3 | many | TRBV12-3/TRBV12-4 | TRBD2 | TGTGCCAGCGGACTAGCGAGGCACAGCACAGATACGCAGTATTTT | CASGLARHSTDTQYF
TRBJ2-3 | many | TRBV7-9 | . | TGTGCCAGCAGCTTGACCCCCGAAATCATGTATTTT | CASSLTPEIMYF
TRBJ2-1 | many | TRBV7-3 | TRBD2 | TGTGCCAGCAGCTCCCCGACTAGCGGGAGCGGAAGCTCCTACAATGAGCAGTTCTTC | CASSSPTSGSGSSYNEQFF
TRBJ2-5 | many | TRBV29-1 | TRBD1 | TGCAGCGTTGAAGAGTGGGACAGGGGTAGCACCCAGTACTTC | CSVEEWDRGSTQYF
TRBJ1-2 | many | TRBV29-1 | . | TGCAGCGTTTCAAGGGAAGTAGGATATGGCTACACCTTC | CSVSREVGYGYTF
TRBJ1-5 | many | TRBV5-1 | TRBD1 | TGCGCCAGCAGCGCAGGACAGGGGGCCCAGCCCCAGCATTTT | CASSAGQGAQPQHF
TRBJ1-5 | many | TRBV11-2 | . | TGTGCCAGCAGTTTCGACTCAGCGCAGCCCCAGCATTTT | CASSFDSAQPQHF
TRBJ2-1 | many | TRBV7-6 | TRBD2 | TGTGCCAGCAGCTTAGCTTCCGGGAGGGCCTACAATGAGCAGTTCTTC | CASSLASGRAYNEQFF
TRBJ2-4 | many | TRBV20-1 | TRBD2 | TGCAGTGGAGGACTAGCGGGAGCGGCCATTGCCAAAAACATTCAGTACTTC | CSGGLAGAAIAKNIQYF